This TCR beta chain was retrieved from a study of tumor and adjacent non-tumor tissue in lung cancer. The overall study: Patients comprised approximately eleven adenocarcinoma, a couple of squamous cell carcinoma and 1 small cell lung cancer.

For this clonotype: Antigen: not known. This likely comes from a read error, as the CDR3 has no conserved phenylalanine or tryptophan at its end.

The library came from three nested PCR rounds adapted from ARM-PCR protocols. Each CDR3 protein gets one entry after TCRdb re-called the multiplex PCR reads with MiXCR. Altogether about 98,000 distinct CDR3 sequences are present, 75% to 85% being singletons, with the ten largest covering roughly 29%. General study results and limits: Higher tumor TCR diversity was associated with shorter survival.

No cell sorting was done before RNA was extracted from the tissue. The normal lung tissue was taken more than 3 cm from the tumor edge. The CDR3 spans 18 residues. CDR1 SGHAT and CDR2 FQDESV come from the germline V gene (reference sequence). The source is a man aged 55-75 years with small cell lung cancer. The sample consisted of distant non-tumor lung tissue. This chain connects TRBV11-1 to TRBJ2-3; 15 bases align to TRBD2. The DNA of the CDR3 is TGTGCCAGCAGCTCCGGACTAGCGGGAGGGTCGGTGGCGGATATGCAGTATTCT. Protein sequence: CASSSGLAGGSVADMQYS.